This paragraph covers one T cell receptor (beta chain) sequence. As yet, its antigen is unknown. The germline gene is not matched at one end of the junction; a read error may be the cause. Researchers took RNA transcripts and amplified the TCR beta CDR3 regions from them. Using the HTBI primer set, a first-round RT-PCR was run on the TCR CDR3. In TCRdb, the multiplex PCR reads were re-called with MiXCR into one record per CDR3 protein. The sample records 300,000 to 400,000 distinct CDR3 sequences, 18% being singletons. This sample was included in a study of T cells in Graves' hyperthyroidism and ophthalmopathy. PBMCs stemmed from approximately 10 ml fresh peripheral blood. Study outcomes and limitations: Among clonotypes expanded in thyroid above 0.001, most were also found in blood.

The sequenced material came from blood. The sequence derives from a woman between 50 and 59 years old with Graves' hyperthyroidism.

Here the CDR3 reads CASSFGLAGGLYSYEQCF. CDR3 coding DNA: TGTGCCAGCAGTTTTGGACTAGCGGGAGGGCTGTATTCATACGAGCAGTGCTTC. This chain connects TRBV13 to TRBJ2-7; 15 bases align to TRBD2. Germline V gene lookup returns CDR1 PRHDT and CDR2 FYEKMQ (reference sequence). CDR3 length: 18 residues.